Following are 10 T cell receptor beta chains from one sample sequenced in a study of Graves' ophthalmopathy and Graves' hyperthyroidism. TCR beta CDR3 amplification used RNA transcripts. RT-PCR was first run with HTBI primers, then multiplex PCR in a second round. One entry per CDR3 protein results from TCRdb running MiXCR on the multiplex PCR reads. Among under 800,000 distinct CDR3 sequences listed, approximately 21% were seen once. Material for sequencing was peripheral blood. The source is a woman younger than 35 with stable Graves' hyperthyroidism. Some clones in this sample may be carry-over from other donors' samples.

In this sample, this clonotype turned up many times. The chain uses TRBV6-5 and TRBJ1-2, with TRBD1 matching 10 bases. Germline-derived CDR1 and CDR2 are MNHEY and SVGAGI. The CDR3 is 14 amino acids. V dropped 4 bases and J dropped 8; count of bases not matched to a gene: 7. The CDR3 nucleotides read TGTGCCAGCAGTTCCGACGGGACAGGGGTAGGCTACACCTTC. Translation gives CASSSDGTGVGYTF.

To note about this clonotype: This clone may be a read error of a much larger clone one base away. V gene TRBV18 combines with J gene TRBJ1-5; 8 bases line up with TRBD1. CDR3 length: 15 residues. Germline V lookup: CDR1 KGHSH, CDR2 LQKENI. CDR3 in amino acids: CASSPGGQVNQPLHF. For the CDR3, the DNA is TGTGCCAGCTCACCAGGGGGACAGGTCAATCAGCCCCTGCATTTT. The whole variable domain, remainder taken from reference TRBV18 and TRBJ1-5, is NAGVMQNPRHLVRRRGQEARLRCSPMKGHSHVYWYRQLPEEGLKFMVYLQKENIIDESGMPKERFSAEFPKEGPSILRIQQVVRGDSAAYFCASSPGGQVNQPLHFGDGTRLSIL.

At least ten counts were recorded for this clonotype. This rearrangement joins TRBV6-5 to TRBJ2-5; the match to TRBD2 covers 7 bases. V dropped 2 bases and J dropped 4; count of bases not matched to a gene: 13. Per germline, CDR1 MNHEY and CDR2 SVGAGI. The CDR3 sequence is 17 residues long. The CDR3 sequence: CASSYPASGKGGETQYF. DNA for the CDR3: TGTGCCAGCAGTTACCCAGCCAGCGGGAAGGGCGGAGAGACCCAGTACTTC.

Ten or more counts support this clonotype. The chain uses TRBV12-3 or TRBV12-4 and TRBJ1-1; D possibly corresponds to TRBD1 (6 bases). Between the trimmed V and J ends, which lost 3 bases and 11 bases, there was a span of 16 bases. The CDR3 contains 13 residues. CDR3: CASSFSESRGAFF. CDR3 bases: TGTGCCAGCAGTTTTTCTGAGTCCAGGGGCGCTTTCTTT.

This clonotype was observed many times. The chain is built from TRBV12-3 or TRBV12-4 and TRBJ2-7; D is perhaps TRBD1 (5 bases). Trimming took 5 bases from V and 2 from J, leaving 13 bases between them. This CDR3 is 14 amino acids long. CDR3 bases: TGTGCCAGCAGTAGTAAGGGGTGGACCTACGAGCAGTACTTC. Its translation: CASSSKGWTYEQYF.

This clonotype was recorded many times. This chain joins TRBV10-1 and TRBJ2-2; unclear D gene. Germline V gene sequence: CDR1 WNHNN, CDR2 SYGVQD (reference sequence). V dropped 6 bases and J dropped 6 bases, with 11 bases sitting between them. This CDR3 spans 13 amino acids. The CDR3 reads CASRGSGAGELFF. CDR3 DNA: TGCGCCAGCAGAGGATCAGGAGCCGGGGAGCTGTTTTTT.

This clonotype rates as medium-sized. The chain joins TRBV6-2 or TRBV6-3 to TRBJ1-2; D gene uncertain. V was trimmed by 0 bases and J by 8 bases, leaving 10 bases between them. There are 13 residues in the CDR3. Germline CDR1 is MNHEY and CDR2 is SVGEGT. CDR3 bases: TGTGCCAGCAGTTACTCATGGGCGCGGGGCTACACCTTC. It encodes CASSYSWARGYTF.

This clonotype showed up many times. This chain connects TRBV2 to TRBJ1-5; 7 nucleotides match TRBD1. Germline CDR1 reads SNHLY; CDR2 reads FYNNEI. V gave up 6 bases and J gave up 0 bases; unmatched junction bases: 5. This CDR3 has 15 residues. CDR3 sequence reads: CASSGQEYSNQPQHF. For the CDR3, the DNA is TGTGCCAGCAGCGGACAGGAGTATAGCAATCAGCCCCAGCATTTT.

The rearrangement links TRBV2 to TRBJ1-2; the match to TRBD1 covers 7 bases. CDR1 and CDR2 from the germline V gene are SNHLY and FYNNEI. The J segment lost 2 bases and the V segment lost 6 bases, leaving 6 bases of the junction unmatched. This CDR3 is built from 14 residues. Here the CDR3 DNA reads TGTGCCAGCAGCACAGGGGTCCGGAACTATGGCTACACCTTC. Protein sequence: CASSTGVRNYGYTF.

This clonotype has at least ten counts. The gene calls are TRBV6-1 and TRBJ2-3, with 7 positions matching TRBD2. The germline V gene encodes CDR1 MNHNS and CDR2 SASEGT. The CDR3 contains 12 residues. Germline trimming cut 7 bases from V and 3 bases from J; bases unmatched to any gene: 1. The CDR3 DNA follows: TGTGCCAGCACCGGGGGGACAGATACGCAGTATTTT. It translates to CASTGGTDTQYF.